Presented here are 12 T cell receptor beta chains from one specimen sequenced in a study of blood T cell repertoires in COVID-19. Assay used: immunoSEQ multiplex PCR; TCRdb lists only in-frame clones, some missing. The sample lists 300,000 or so clones, more than 70% occurring once. Sequenced: peripheral blood. These receptors came from a man aged 18 to 30 who had recovered from COVID-19.

CDR3 amino acids: CASSSRGFMNEAFF. The CDR3 DNA reads TGTGCCAGCAGCTCCAGGGGGTTCATGAATGAAGCTTTCTTT. The rearrangement uses TRBV7-9 and TRBJ1-1; TRBD1 aligns across 7 bases. The V segment lost 4 bases and the J segment 7 bases; nucleotides outside the gene matches: 9. Germline CDR1 is SEHNR and CDR2 is FQNEAQ (reference sequence). The length of the CDR3 is 14 residues.

This clone was seen just once. The CDR3 spells CASSKGLANRRNEQFF. DNA of the CDR3: TGTGCCAGCAGCAAGGGACTAGCCAACCGCAGGAATGAGCAGTTCTTC. The rearrangement joins TRBV21-1 to TRBJ2-1; no check of the table's D call, TRBD2, against the DNA was made. TRBV21-1 is described as a pseudogene. The CDR3 sequence is 16 residues long.

The CDR3 protein is CASSLSGGGVEAFF. The CDR3 coding sequence is TGTGCCAGCAGCTTAAGCGGTGGAGGGGTGGAAGCTTTCTTT. The V gene is TRBV7-9, the J gene TRBJ1-1; D may be TRBD1 (5 bases). V shed 2 bases and J shed 8 bases, with 15 bases lying between them. The CDR3 has 14 amino acids. Germline V lookup: CDR1 SEHNR, CDR2 FQNEAQ (reference sequence).

This sequence joins TRBV10-3 and TRBJ2-3, with 7 bases aligning to TRBD2. Germline V CDR1 and CDR2: ENHRY, SYGVKD. The CDR3 is 16 residues long. V shed 1 base, J shed 0 bases, and the junction held 4 bases outside the gene matches. CDR3 region: CAISEFLAASTDTQYF. For the CDR3, the DNA is TGTGCCATCAGTGAGTTCCTAGCGGCTAGCACAGATACGCAGTATTTT.

The V and J genes are TRBV5-1 and TRBJ2-2, with D possibly matching TRBD2 (5 bases). The CDR3 consists of 14 residues. The V gene's germline CDR1 is SGHRS and CDR2 YFSETQ. Trimming pared 6 bases from V and 5 bases from J, leaving 14 bases between. The CDR3: CASMDTGVTGELFF. The CDR3 DNA sequence: TGCGCCAGCATGGATACCGGGGTTACCGGGGAGCTGTTTTTT.

The gene calls are TRBV27 and TRBJ1-5; a weak D match, TRBD1 (6 bases). The V and J ends lost 3 bases and 6 bases respectively, with 21 bases between them. The CDR3 consists of 17 residues. Germline lookup yields CDR1 MNHEY and CDR2 SMNVEV (reference sequence). The DNA for the CDR3 is TGTGCCAGCAGTTTCCGTTTTGGCCAGGGGCTTCGTCAGCCCCAGCATTTT. It translates to CASSFRFGQGLRQPQHF.

V usage is TRBV14 and J usage is TRBJ1-1; D is ambiguous. The length of the CDR3 is 14 residues. CDR1 is SGHDN and CDR2 is FVKESK in the germline V gene. The V end was cut by 4 bases, the J end by 2 bases, with 11 bases between. This CDR3 is CASSPELTNTEAFF. The CDR3 DNA follows: TGTGCCAGCAGCCCCGAATTGACTAACACTGAAGCTTTCTTT.

V and J are TRBV6-2 or TRBV6-3 and TRBJ2-2, with D perhaps matching TRBD2 (5 bases). V lost 6 bases, J lost 0 bases, and 17 bases lay in between. The CDR3 spans 17 residues. Germline-derived CDR1 and CDR2 are MNHEY and SVGEGT. CDR3 sequence: CASSPSRAATNTGELFF. DNA of the CDR3: TGTGCCAGCAGCCCCTCCCGAGCGGCAACGAACACCGGGGAGCTGTTTTTT.

This clone appeared once. This chain connects TRBV6-5 to TRBJ2-7; 8 bases agree with TRBD1. Trimming took 6 bases from V and 5 from J; bases not matched to a gene: 6. Per germline, CDR1 MNHEY and CDR2 SVGAGI. The CDR3 runs 13 residues. The CDR3 region is CASRPDRDNEQYF. CDR3 in DNA: TGTGCCAGCAGACCGGACAGGGACAACGAGCAGTACTTC.

The chain has TRBV29-1 and TRBJ2-7, with 8 bases matching TRBD2. V shed 4 bases, J shed 4 bases, and the junction held 9 bases outside the gene matches. Germline-derived CDR1 and CDR2 are SQVTM and ANQGSEA. This CDR3 comprises 14 residues. This CDR3 reads CSVGHATGGYEQYF. The CDR3 nucleotides read TGCAGCGTTGGACATGCGACGGGAGGGTACGAGCAGTACTTC.

The V gene is TRBV19, the J gene TRBJ1-2, with 8 bases aligning to TRBD1. The length of the CDR3 is 16 residues. V lost 5 bases to trimming and J lost 0 bases; unmatched junction nucleotides: 8. The V gene's germline CDR1 is LNHDA and CDR2 SQIVND (reference sequence). In nucleotides, the CDR3 is TGTGCCAGTAGTTTGGGGGACAGGCCCGCTAACTATGGCTACACCTTC. This codes for CASSLGDRPANYGYTF.

The chain uses TRBV4-1 and TRBJ2-7; TRBD1 matches at 8 bases. This CDR3 contains 14 residues. Trimming at V came to 1 base and at J to 2 bases, leaving 1 base not matched to a gene. Germline-derived CDR1 and CDR2 are MGHRA and YSYEKL. CDR3 coding DNA: TGCGCCAGCAGCCAAGGACAGGGGACCTACGAGCAGTACTTC. Translating it yields CASSQGQGTYEQYF.